The 11 T cell receptor beta chains given below trace back to one sample, sequenced in a study of regulatory T cells in long-lasting Graves disease. The authors built TCR beta libraries using iRepertoire HTBI primers and Arm-PCR of CDR3 regions. TCRdb analysed the multiplex PCR reads with MiXCR anew, one entry per CDR3 protein. The sample consists of roughly 610,000 distinct CDR3 sequences, around 17% of them appearing once. Time point meaning: newly diagnosed GD, antithyroid drugs for less than 3 months. Following extraction of RNA from PBMCs, that RNA was used to make the TCR library. The same sample was also studied in work on T cells in Graves' hyperthyroidism and ophthalmopathy.

The sequenced sample was peripheral blood mononuclear cells (PBMCs), obtained at new diagnosis, from a patient treated with antithyroid drugs. Receptors were obtained from a woman aged 30 to 39 with Graves disease.

This clonotype occurred many times. The V and J genes are TRBV20-1 and TRBJ2-7, with 12 bases that match TRBD1. V was pared by 1 base and J by 5 bases, with 3 bases of the junction left unmatched. The CDR3 totals 14 residues. Germline V gene data show CDR1 as DFQATT and CDR2 as SNEGSKA (reference sequence). CDR3: CSARAGTGGNEQYF. CDR3 bases: TGCAGTGCTAGAGCCGGGACAGGGGGCAACGAGCAGTACTTC.

This clonotype was counted many times. The gene calls are TRBV5-1 and TRBJ2-1; 7 nucleotides align to TRBD1. V trimming: 6 bases; J trimming: 5 bases; junction bases outside the gene matches: 11. Germline V lookup: CDR1 SGHRS, CDR2 YFSETQ. There are 15 residues in the CDR3. The CDR3 nucleotides are TGCGCCAGCACCAGACAGGGAAAGGGACACAATGAGCAGTTCTTC. Translated: CASTRQGKGHNEQFF.

The chain joins TRBV20-1 to TRBJ2-5; 7 bases are a match to TRBD1. The V segment lost 2 bases and the J segment 2 bases; nucleotides outside the gene matches: 5. The CDR3 contains 14 residues. Germline lookup yields CDR1 DFQATT and CDR2 SNEGSKA (reference sequence). For the CDR3, the DNA is TGCAGTGCTAGAAAGGGACAGCCTCAAGAGACCCAGTACTTC. Protein sequence: CSARKGQPQETQYF.

As for this clonotype: A much larger clonotype is one base distant, so this may be a read error. The chain combines TRBV12-3 or TRBV12-4 with TRBJ1-4; no definite D call. V was cut by 6 bases and J by 1 base, with 3 bases left in between. CDR3 length: 12 residues. CDR3 sequence reads: CASRITNEKLFF. CDR3 nucleotide sequence: TGTGCCAGCAGAATAACTAATGAAAAACTGTTTTTT.

This clonotype was seen repeatedly, ten times or more. This chain connects TRBV7-9 to TRBJ1-4; D may be TRBD1 (6 bases). This CDR3 is 16 amino acids long. Germline CDR1 SEHNR, CDR2 FQNEAQ (reference sequence). The germline V and J ends were trimmed by 5 bases and 8 bases, with 21 bases remaining between them. As DNA, the CDR3 is TGTGCCAGCAGCCCTCGCACTCAGGGGATAGGCGAAAAACTGTTTTTT. It translates to CASSPRTQGIGEKLFF.

This clonotype turned up a few times. The gene calls are TRBV28 and TRBJ1-1, with TRBD1 as a possible D gene (6 bases). There are 13 residues in the CDR3. Germline V gives CDR1 MDHEN, CDR2 SYDVKM. V lost 6 bases to trimming and J lost 7 bases, with 15 bases between them. CDR3 amino acids: CASRLGASFEAFF. As DNA, the CDR3 is TGTGCCAGCAGATTGGGGGCATCGTTTGAAGCTTTCTTT.

The gene calls are TRBV14 and TRBJ2-7, with 7 bases aligning to TRBD2. The CDR3 has 16 amino acids. J was trimmed by 2 bases and V by 3 bases; bases with no gene match: 10. Germline V gene lookup returns CDR1 SGHDN and CDR2 FVKESK. Here the CDR3 reads CASSHRIAGSTYEQYF. CDR3 coding DNA: TGTGCCAGCAGCCATAGAATAGCGGGTTCTACCTACGAGCAGTACTTC.

This clonotype was counted between two and nine times. V gene TRBV20-1 combines with J gene TRBJ2-2, with 8 bases that match TRBD1. The germline V gene encodes CDR1 DFQATT and CDR2 SNEGSKA (reference sequence). The CDR3 sequence is 14 residues long. V dropped 5 bases and J dropped 7; count of bases not matched to a gene: 9. CDR3: CSAPGQGWSGELFF. CDR3 nucleotides: TGCAGTGCTCCAGGACAGGGCTGGAGCGGGGAGCTGTTTTTT.

This clonotype was seen only a few times. CDR3: CASSTQGLNTEAFF. The CDR3 nucleotides read TGTGCCAGTAGTACACAGGGACTTAACACTGAAGCTTTCTTT. The chain combines TRBV19 with TRBJ1-1; perhaps TRBD1 as D (6 bases). Germline CDR1 reads LNHDA; CDR2 reads SQIVND (reference sequence). This CDR3 is built from 14 residues. V was shortened by 4 bases and J by 2 bases, with 11 bases between the two germline ends.

The chain recombines TRBV2 with TRBJ2-7; D is perhaps TRBD2 (7 bases). Trimming pared 6 bases from V and 2 bases from J, leaving 14 bases between. Germline V CDR1 and CDR2: SNHLY, FYNNEI. The CDR3 totals 14 residues. CDR3 residues: CASRGGDATYEQYF. The CDR3, as DNA: TGTGCCAGCAGAGGGGGGGACGCTACCTACGAGCAGTACTTC.

This clonotype was recorded a few times. This chain uses TRBV13 with TRBJ2-5, with D perhaps matching TRBD1 or TRBD2 (5 bases each). Germline V lookup: CDR1 PRHDT, CDR2 FYEKMQ (reference sequence). The length of the CDR3 is 13 residues. Trimming removed 5 bases from V and 3 bases from J, with 10 bases in between. In nucleotides, the CDR3 is TGTGCCAGCAGCCCGGGACCAAAAGAGACCCAGTACTTC. It specifies CASSPGPKETQYF.